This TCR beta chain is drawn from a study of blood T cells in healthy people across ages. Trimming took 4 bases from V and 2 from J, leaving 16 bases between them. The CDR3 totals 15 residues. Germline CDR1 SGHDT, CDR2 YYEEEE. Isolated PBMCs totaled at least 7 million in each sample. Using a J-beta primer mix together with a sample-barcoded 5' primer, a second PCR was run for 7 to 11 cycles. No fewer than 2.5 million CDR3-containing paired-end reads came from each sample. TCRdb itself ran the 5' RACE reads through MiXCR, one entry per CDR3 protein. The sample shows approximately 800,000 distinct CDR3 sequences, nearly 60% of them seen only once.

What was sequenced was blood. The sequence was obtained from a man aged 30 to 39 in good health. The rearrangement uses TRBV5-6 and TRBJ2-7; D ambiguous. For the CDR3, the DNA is TGTGCCAGCAGCATGACCCCGGATACAGCCTACGAGCAGTACTTC. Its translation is CASSMTPDTAYEQYF.